This is a list of T cell receptor beta chains from one sample in a study of T cells in Graves' hyperthyroidism and ophthalmopathy. MiXCR, run by TCRdb on the multiplex PCR reads, gives a single entry per CDR3 protein. The sample contains a few hundred thousand distinct CDR3 sequences, 13% to 15% of which appear only once. Sequenced sample: blood. The receptors were gathered from a middle-aged woman with Graves' hyperthyroidism. Each CDR3 is given with its conserved first and last residue. A D gene is named only where the DNA matches it firmly. Size is stated for part of the rows, as once, few or many counts, or as a class when the clone is expanded.

abundance	v_gene	j_gene	d_gene	CDR3nt	CDR3aa
many	TRBV12-5	TRBJ1-1	.	TGTGCTAGTGGTTTGACGGGGCAGCCCGGCACTGAAGCTTTCTTT	CASGLTGQPGTEAFF
.	TRBV27	TRBJ2-7	TRBD1	TGTGCCAGCAGTTTGGGAGGACAGGGGGCCGAGCAGTACTTC	CASSLGGQGAEQYF
few	TRBV28	TRBJ1-3	TRBD1	TGTGCCAGCACCAATAACAGGGGCGGTGGAAACACCATATATTTT	CASTNNRGGGNTIYF
.	TRBV9	TRBJ2-2	.	TGTGCCAGCAGCGTAGCGGTTACAAGGAACACCGGGGAGCTGTTTTTT	CASSVAVTRNTGELFF
many	TRBV7-9	TRBJ2-3	TRBD2	TGTGCCAGCAGTCCTAGCGGGATGGATACGCAGTATTTT	CASSPSGMDTQYF
many	TRBV20-1	TRBJ1-5	.	TGCAGTGCAACCCCATCCGGGGGAAATCAGCCCCAGCATTTT	CSATPSGGNQPQHF
.	TRBV11-1	TRBJ2-3	TRBD1	TGTGCCGGCAGCTCTGGCTGGACAGGGGGACCCAGGAGCACAGATACGCAGTATTTT	CAGSSGWTGGPRSTDTQYF
.	TRBV15	TRBJ2-6	.	TGTGCCACCAGCCTCCCCTCCTCTGGGGCCAACGTCCTGACTTTC	CATSLPSSGANVLTF
many	TRBV28	TRBJ2-5	.	TGTGCCAGCAGTTTTACCCACCCACAAGAGACCCAGTACTTC	CASSFTHPQETQYF
few	TRBV6-1	TRBJ2-1	.	TGTGCCAGCAGCCACGGGGGTGGTGATGAGCAGTTCTTC	CASSHGGGDEQFF
few	TRBV5-8	TRBJ2-3	TRBD2	TGTGCCAGCAGCCGGGGACTAGGAGGCACAGATACGCAGTATTTT	CASSRGLGGTDTQYF
.	TRBV9	TRBJ1-1	.	TGTGCCAGCAGTCGTAGTAGTAACACTGAAGCTTTCTTT	CASSRSSNTEAFF
many	TRBV3-1	TRBJ1-1	TRBD1	TGTGCCAGCAGCCAAGGTGGAGGGGGCGTCGGCACTGAAGCTTTCTTT	CASSQGGGGVGTEAFF
many	TRBV7-2	TRBJ2-1	.	TGTGCCAGCAGCTTAGTACCAGGGGCTGGTGTCGGTTACAATGAGCAGTTCTTC	CASSLVPGAGVGYNEQFF
.	TRBV6-6	TRBJ1-1	.	TGTGCCAGCAGTTCGGGGTTTCTGAACACTGAAGCTTTCTTT	CASSSGFLNTEAFF
.	TRBV20-1	TRBJ2-3	TRBD2	TGCAGTGCTAGAGGGGTCCTGATAGCGGGGGCCACAGATACGCAGTATTTT	CSARGVLIAGATDTQYF
many	TRBV18	TRBJ1-2	.	TGTGCCAGCTCACCAGCACAGGGTGTGGGTGGCTACACCTTC	CASSPAQGVGGYTF
many	TRBV28	TRBJ2-2	TRBD1	TGTGCCAGCAGTTCGGACAGGGTGAACACCGGGGAGCTGTTTTTT	CASSSDRVNTGELFF
many	TRBV18	TRBJ2-1	.	TGTGCCAGCTCCCGCGGAACAAACAGCCCATTCAATGAGCAGTTCTTC	CASSRGTNSPFNEQFF
.	TRBV20-1	TRBJ2-1	TRBD2	TGCAGTGCTAGAGACGGACTAGCGGGAGGGAGCTCCTACAATGAGCAGTTCTTC	CSARDGLAGGSSYNEQFF
many	TRBV7-9	TRBJ1-1	.	TGTGCCAGCAGCTCTCTGGTAGGGGACACTGAAGCTTTCTTT	CASSSLVGDTEAFF
many	TRBV6-1	TRBJ2-7	TRBD2	TGTGCCAGCAGTGAGGGACTAGTTCTCTACGAGCAGTACTTC	CASSEGLVLYEQYF
many	TRBV27	TRBJ2-3	TRBD2	TGTGCCAGCAGTTTATCGTACGGGAGGGCCCGCACAGATACGCAGTATTTT	CASSLSYGRARTDTQYF
few	TRBV20-1	TRBJ2-3	.	TGCAGTGCTTTACAGGGTGGGTTAGGCACGCAGTATTTT	CSALQGGLGTQYF
.	TRBV10-2	TRBJ2-1	TRBD2	TGCGCCAGCAGCGACGTGCTAGCGGGAGGGCCCAATGAGCAGTTCTTC	CASSDVLAGGPNEQFF